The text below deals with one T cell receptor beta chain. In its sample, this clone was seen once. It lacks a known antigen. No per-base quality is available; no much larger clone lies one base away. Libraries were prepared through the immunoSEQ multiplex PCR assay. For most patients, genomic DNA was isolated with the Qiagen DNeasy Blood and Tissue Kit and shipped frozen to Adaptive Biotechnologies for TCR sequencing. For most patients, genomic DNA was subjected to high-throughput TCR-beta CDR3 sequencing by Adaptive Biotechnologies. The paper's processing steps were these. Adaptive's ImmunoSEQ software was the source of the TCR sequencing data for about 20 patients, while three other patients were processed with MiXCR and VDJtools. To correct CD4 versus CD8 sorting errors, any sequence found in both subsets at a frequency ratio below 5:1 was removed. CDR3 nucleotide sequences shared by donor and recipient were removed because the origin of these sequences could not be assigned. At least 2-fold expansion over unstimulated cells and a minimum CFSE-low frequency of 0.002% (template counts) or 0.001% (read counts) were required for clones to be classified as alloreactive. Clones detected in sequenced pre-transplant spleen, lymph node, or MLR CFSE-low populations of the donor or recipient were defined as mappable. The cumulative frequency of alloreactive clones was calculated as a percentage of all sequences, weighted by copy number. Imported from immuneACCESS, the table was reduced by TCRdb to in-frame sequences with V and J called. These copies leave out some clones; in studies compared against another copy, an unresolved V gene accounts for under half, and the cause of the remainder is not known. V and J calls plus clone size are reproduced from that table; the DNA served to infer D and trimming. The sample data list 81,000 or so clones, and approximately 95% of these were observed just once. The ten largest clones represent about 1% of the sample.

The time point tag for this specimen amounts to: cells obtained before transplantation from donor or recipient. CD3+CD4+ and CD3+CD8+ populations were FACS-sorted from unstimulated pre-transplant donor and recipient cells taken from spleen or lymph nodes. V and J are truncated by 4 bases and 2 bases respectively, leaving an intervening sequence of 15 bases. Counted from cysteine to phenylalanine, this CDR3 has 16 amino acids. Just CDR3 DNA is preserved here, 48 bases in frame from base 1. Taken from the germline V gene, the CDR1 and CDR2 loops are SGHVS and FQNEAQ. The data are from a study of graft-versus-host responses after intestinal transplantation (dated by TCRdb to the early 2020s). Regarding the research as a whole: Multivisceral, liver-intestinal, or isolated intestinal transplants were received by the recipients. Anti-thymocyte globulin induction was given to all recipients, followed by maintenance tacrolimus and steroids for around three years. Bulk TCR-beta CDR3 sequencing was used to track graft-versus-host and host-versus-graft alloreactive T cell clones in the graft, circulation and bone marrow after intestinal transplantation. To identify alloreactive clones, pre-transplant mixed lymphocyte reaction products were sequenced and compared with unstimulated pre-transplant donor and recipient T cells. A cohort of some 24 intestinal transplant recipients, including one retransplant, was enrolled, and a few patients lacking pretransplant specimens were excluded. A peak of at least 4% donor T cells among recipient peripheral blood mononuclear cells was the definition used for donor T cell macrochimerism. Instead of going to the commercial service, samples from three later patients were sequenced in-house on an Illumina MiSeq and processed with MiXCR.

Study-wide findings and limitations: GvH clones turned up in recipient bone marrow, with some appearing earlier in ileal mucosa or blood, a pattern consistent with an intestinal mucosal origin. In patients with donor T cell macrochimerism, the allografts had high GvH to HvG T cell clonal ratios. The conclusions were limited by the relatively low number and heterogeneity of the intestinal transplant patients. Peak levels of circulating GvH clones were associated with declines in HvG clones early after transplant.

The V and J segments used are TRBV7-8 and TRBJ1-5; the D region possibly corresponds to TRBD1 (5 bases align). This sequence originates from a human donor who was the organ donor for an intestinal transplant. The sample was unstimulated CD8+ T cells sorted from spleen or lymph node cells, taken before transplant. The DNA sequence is TGTGCCAGCAGCTCCAATAGGGGTACTCGCAATCAGCCCCAGCATTTT. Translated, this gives CASSSNRGTRNQPQHF.